This record concerns one T cell receptor beta chain sequence. The data derive from a study of PD-L1 blockade in urothelial cancer. About the research overall: Blood samples contained a median about 150,000 T cells.

TCRdb keeps only in-frame clones here, not all; method: immunoSEQ multiplex PCR. The table includes some 56,000 clones, roughly 87% detected once. Noted time point: pretreatment peripheral blood. CDR1 is SGHTA and CDR2 is FQGTGA in the germline V gene. CDR3 length equals 15 residues. Trimming shortened V by 4 bases and J by 5 bases, and 17 bases separated the two germline ends. Specimen: PBMCs, collected around atezolizumab (anti-PD-L1) treatment. J is TRBJ1-2 and V is TRBV7-3, with TRBD1 as a possible D gene (6 bases). The origin of this receptor is a man between 65 and 85 years old with urothelial cancer. CDR3 region: CASSSAGGAGYGYTF. Written as DNA, the CDR3 is TGTGCCAGCAGCTCGGCGGGGGGGGCTGGGTATGGCTACACCTTC. Variable domain in full (rest from reference TRBV7-3 and TRBJ1-2): GAGVSQTPSNKVTEKGKYVELRCDPISGHTALYWYRQSLGQGPEFLIYFQGTGAADDSGLPNDRFFAVRPEGSVSTLKIQRTERGDSAVYLCASSSAGGAGYGYTFGSGTRLTVV.